The T cell receptor beta chain described here comes from a study of naive and memory T cell subsets. Study-wide results and limits: Especially in CD8 cells, naive repertoires contained a few larger clonotypes, possibly CD45RA-re-expressing memory cells.

This clonotype has ten or more counts. Its antigen is as yet unknown. This CDR3 is built from 15 residues. The V and J ends lost 3 bases and 9 bases respectively, with 18 bases between them. From germline, CDR1 is DFQATT and CDR2 SNEGSKA (reference sequence). An equimolar mix of two oligonucleotides served as the beta constant-region primer for TRBC1 and TRBC2. Nested alpha and beta constant-region primers with the SP2 primer drove four PCR rounds on ligated cDNA. TCRdb independently ran MiXCR on the UMI-ligation and nested PCR reads; one entry per CDR3 protein. The profile covers just over 80,000 distinct CDR3 sequences, with 8% to 9.5% appearing a single time and 1.2% taken by the ten largest.

This TCR was recovered from a human donor in good health. The V call is TRBV20-1, the J call TRBJ1-6; D not certain. Sequencing was carried out using naive CD8+ T cells from blood. CDR3 sequence reads: CSAREPGGRGSPLHF. In nucleotides, the CDR3 is TGCAGTGCTAGGGAACCAGGAGGACGAGGTTCACCCCTCCACTTT.